This entry lists 30 T cell receptor beta chains sequenced from one sample in a study of T cell clonality in common variable immunodeficiency. Clones were sequenced by immunoSEQ multiplex PCR, and TCRdb holds only the in-frame ones, with some missing. The data show approximately 81,000 clones, with none appearing a single time. The sample taken for sequencing was peripheral blood mononuclear cells. The receptor set was obtained from a person aged 18 to 75 in good health.

This clone was counted ten times or more. Compared with germline, one end of the junction differs, possibly owing to a read error. Read coverage stops 3 residues before the CDR3 terminus; the germline J gene supplies the remainder. This chain joins TRBV4-2 and TRBJ2-1; D may correspond to TRBD1 or TRBD2 (5 bases each). Germline V gene lookup returns CDR1 LGHNA and CDR2 YNFKEQ. This CDR3 region has 15 residues. The CDR3 here is CASSQAVTPGREQFF. The DNA read from the CDR3 is TGCGCCAGCAGCCAAGCGGTAACCCCAGGGCGTGAG.

This clone came up many times. The read ends 3 residues early relative to the CDR3; the germline J gene fills the gap. The chain employs TRBV20-1 and TRBJ1-6; 8 bases agree with TRBD1. This CDR3 has 13 residues. Losses at the gene ends were 8 bases for V and 6 bases for J; bases not matched to a gene: 6. The germline V gene encodes CDR1 DFQATT and CDR2 SNEGSKA (reference sequence). CDR3 DNA, as far as it was read: TGCAGTTCCCGACAGGGGATTAATTCACCC. It encodes CSSRQGINSP. The full CDR3 sequence reads CSSRQGINSPLHF.

In this sample, this clone turned up many times. The sequenced fragment ends 3 residues before the CDR3 boundary, so the rest is inferred from the germline J gene. The chain recombines TRBV11-3 with TRBJ2-1; 14 nucleotides agree with TRBD2. V dropped 4 bases and J dropped 9; count of bases not matched to a gene: 5. The CDR3 totals 15 residues. CDR1 SGHNT and CDR2 YENEEA come from the germline V gene. CDR3 amino acids: CASSSSTSGRGEQFF. The CDR3 bases that were read are TGTGCCAGCAGCTCATCGACTAGCGGGAGGGGTGAG.

The sample holds many counts of this clone. The CDR3 end lies 3 residues beyond the end of the read and is filled in from the germline J gene. V usage is TRBV18 and J usage is TRBJ2-1; TRBD2 agrees at 10 bases. The V gene's germline CDR1 is KGHSH and CDR2 LQKENI. The V and J ends lost 2 bases and 3 bases, in that order; junction bases with no gene match: 7. The CDR3 runs 17 residues. The sequenced part of the CDR3 DNA is TGTGCCAGCTCACCAACCGCCGGGACTAGCGTCTACAATGAG. Amino acids: CASSPTAGTSVYNE. From start to end, the CDR3 is CASSPTAGTSVYNEQFF.

This clone turned up a few times. The covered CDR3 bases are TGCAGTGCTAGGGAAACCAACAGGGGGGGTTATATGTATCGGCTCAATCAGCCC. Protein product: CSARETNRGGYMYRLNQP. The CDR3 in its entirety is CSARETNRGGYMYRLNQPQHF. The chain recombines TRBV20-1 with TRBJ1-5; 8 bases are a match to TRBD1. The read comes to an end 3 residues before the CDR3 does, leaving the germline J gene to fill in the end. This CDR3 spans 21 amino acids. V dropped 3 bases and J dropped 3; count of bases not matched to a gene: 25. Germline-derived CDR1 and CDR2 are DFQATT and SNEGSKA (reference sequence).

Of note for this clone: Read coverage stops 3 residues before the CDR3 terminus; the germline J gene supplies the remainder. The chain employs TRBV11-1 and TRBJ2-7, with 7 bases matching TRBD2. J lost 5 bases, V lost 5 bases, and 9 bases had no gene match. Germline V lookup: CDR1 SGHAT, CDR2 FQDESV (reference sequence). The length of the CDR3 is 14 residues. The CDR3 here is CASSRRFRGDEQYF. CDR3 DNA (partial): TGTGCCAGCAGCCGCCGATTCCGGGGGGACGAG.

This clone was counted at least ten times. The read falls 3 residues short of the CDR3 end, and the missing part is taken from the germline J gene. The chain joins TRBV6-2 or TRBV6-3 to TRBJ2-7; no reliable D call. CDR1 and CDR2 from the germline V gene are MNHEY and SVGEGT. The CDR3 length is 13 residues. Deletions cut 4 bases from V and 1 base from J, with 8 bases between. CDR3 bases read: TGTGCCAGCAGTTTTGGCGGTTCCTACGAG. Translated: CASSFGGSYE. The full CDR3 protein is CASSFGGSYEQYF.

This clone was counted many times. The read falls 3 residues short of the CDR3 end, and the missing part is taken from the germline J gene. The J gene is TRBJ2-5, the V gene TRBV18; 8 nucleotides agree with TRBD1. Germline assignment: CDR1 KGHSH and CDR2 LQKENI. The V and J ends lost 3 bases and 5 bases, in that order; junction bases with no gene match: 8. This CDR3 comprises 15 residues. The CDR3 bases that were read are TGTGCCAGCTCACCTCCAGCCAGGGGGCGTGAGACC. Amino acids: CASSPPARGRET. The CDR3 reads in full as CASSPPARGRETQYF.

This clone appeared many times. The CDR3 extends 3 residues past the end of the read, so its final part is completed from the germline J gene. The chain joins TRBV7-6 to TRBJ2-3, with 10 bases matching TRBD2. J was trimmed by 1 base and V by 2 bases; bases with no gene match: 3. The CDR3 runs 16 residues. From germline, CDR1 is SGHVS and CDR2 FNYEAQ. The CDR3 bases that were read are TGTGCCAGCAGCTTATTGCTAGCGGGGGGCACAGATACG. Residues: CASSLLLAGGTDT. The full CDR3 protein reads CASSLLLAGGTDTQYF.

This clone was found many times. The read stops 3 residues short of the end of the CDR3; the missing end is completed from the germline J gene. J is TRBJ2-2 and V is TRBV7-2; TRBD1 agrees at 8 bases. The trim removed 0 bases at V and 5 bases at J, leaving 8 bases unmatched. Germline CDR1 and CDR2: SGHTA and FQGNSA. This CDR3 region has 17 residues. CDR3 DNA (partial): TGTGCCAGCAGCTTAGCTGGACAGGGTTGGTTTACCGGGGAG. This sequence encodes CASSLAGQGWFTGE. In full, the CDR3 is CASSLAGQGWFTGELFF.

In its sample, this clone was seen many times. With the read ending 3 residues before the CDR3 end, the germline J gene is used to fill in that end. V gene TRBV18 combines with J gene TRBJ2-7, with 9 bases lining up with TRBD1. Germline assignment: CDR1 KGHSH and CDR2 LQKENI. The CDR3 spans 15 residues. The ends lost 3 bases at V and 0 bases at J; junction bases unmatched: 3. CDR3 loop: CASSPGTGLSYEQYF. The sequenced CDR3 bases are TGTGCCAGCTCACCCGGGACAGGGCTCTCCTACGAG.

Ten or more counts support this clone. The read is 3 residues too short to cover the CDR3 end, so that end is filled in from the germline J gene. The V gene is TRBV20-1, the J gene TRBJ2-1; 7 bases fit TRBD2. The CDR3 totals 16 residues. Germline-derived CDR1 and CDR2 are DFQATT and SNEGSKA (reference sequence). V lost 0 bases and J lost 4; bases outside the gene matches: 9. The part of the CDR3 DNA that was read is TGCAGTGCTAGAGAGGGAGGGCTAGCGACGTACAATGAG. Protein sequence: CSAREGGLATYNE. The full CDR3 protein is CSAREGGLATYNEQFF.

This clone occurred many times. The read terminates 3 residues ahead of where the CDR3 ends, so the germline J gene completes it. This chain connects TRBV2 to TRBJ2-3; possible D gene TRBD2, 5 bases. Germline V gene sequence: CDR1 SNHLY, CDR2 FYNNEI. The CDR3 runs to 13 residues. V gave up 8 bases and J gave up 1 base, with 10 bases separating them. The sequenced CDR3 bases are TGTGCCAGCGGAGTGAGGGGCACAGATACG. Encoded protein: CASGVRGTDT. The whole CDR3 protein reads CASGVRGTDTQYF.

In the case of this clone: The read comes to an end 3 residues before the CDR3 does, leaving the germline J gene to fill in the end. V is TRBV6-2 or TRBV6-3 and J is TRBJ1-1; D is perhaps TRBD1 (5 bases). In germline, CDR1 is MNHEY, CDR2 SVGEGT. The CDR3 has 15 residues. V lost 8 bases and J lost 0, with 16 bases in between. CDR3 DNA, as far as it was read: TGTGCCAGCGTTAACCGCAAGGGGTTGAACACTGAA. Encoded protein: CASVNRKGLNTE. The full CDR3 protein is CASVNRKGLNTEAFF.

The sample holds many counts of this clone. Read data end 3 residues before the CDR3 end; the end is taken from the germline J gene. The gene calls are TRBV7-9 and TRBJ1-5; 9 bases map to TRBD1. Germline-derived CDR1 and CDR2 are SEHNR and FQNEAQ (reference sequence). The CDR3 runs to 15 residues. The trim removed 5 bases at V and 6 bases at J, leaving 8 bases unmatched. Partial CDR3 DNA: TGTGCCAGCAGCCAGGGACAGGGAAAGGTTCAGCCC. Translation gives CASSQGQGKVQP. In full, the CDR3 is CASSQGQGKVQPQHF.

The sample holds many counts of this clone. The CDR3 end falls 3 residues outside the read, so it is completed with the germline J gene. The gene calls are TRBV5-4 and TRBJ2-7, with TRBD2 identical over 9 bases. Trimming at V came to 1 base and at J to 2 bases, leaving 7 bases not matched to a gene. The length of the CDR3 is 16 residues. Germline CDR1 reads SGHNT; CDR2 reads YYREEE (reference sequence). CDR3 amino acids: CASSLNLGLAAYEQYF. Incomplete CDR3 DNA: TGTGCCAGCAGCTTGAACCTGGGACTAGCAGCCTACGAG.

Many counts were recorded for this clone. The covered CDR3 bases are TGTGCCAGCAGCTTAAGCGGGAGTAAGGAGGAGACC. It translates to CASSLSGSKEET. The entire CDR3 reads CASSLSGSKEETQYF. The chain has TRBV7-6 and TRBJ2-5, with TRBD2 matching 8 bases. Read sequence stops 3 residues before the CDR3 end, and the germline J gene provides the missing end. With V trimmed by 2 bases and J by 5 bases, 7 bases remained unmatched. Germline values: CDR1 SGHVS, CDR2 FNYEAQ. CDR3 length: 15 amino acids.

This clone was detected ten times or more. From the germline J gene comes the end of the CDR3, since the read stops 3 residues before it. V and J are TRBV20-1 and TRBJ2-2, with TRBD2 matching over 8 bases. With V trimmed by 0 bases and J by 4 bases, 10 bases remained unmatched. This CDR3 is built from 17 residues. Germline V gene data show CDR1 as DFQATT and CDR2 as SNEGSKA (reference sequence). The CDR3 DNA, read in part, is TGCAGTGCTAGAGATATAGGGCTAGCGGGCTCCACCGGGGAG. This translates into CSARDIGLAGSTGE. The entire CDR3 protein is CSARDIGLAGSTGELFF.

This clone was detected ten times or more. The CDR3 is cut off 3 residues early in the read; its end comes from the germline J gene. The genes are TRBV20-1 and TRBJ2-3; the D is unclear. V was clipped by 0 bases and J by 5 bases, with 21 bases between them. The CDR3 has 17 amino acids. Germline V gene sequence: CDR1 DFQATT, CDR2 SNEGSKA (reference sequence). The part of the CDR3 DNA that was read is TGCAGTGCTAGAGATTATAACAAAGGAGCAACAGAAGATACG. It translates to CSARDYNKGATEDT. The CDR3 in its entirety is CSARDYNKGATEDTQYF.

There are many counts of this clone. The read is 3 residues too short to cover the CDR3 end, so that end is filled in from the germline J gene. This chain joins TRBV18 and TRBJ2-3; 9 nucleotides line up with TRBD2. V was clipped by 3 bases and J by 6 bases; unmatched bases: 7. CDR1 and CDR2 (germline): KGHSH, LQKENI. The CDR3 is 15 residues long. The CDR3 bases that were read are TGTGCCAGCTCACCTGTAGCGGGAGTGGGTGATACG. Encoded protein: CASSPVAGVGDT. The entire CDR3 reads CASSPVAGVGDTQYF.

The table lists this clone with many counts. The read comes to an end 3 residues before the CDR3 does, leaving the germline J gene to fill in the end. The gene calls are TRBV7-3 and TRBJ2-5; 13 bases match TRBD2. V lost 5 bases, J lost 5 bases, and 8 bases stayed unmatched. Germline CDR1 SGHTA, CDR2 FQGTGA. The CDR3 extends over 16 amino acids. The CDR3 reads CASSPSRTSGSETQYF. The part of the CDR3 DNA that was read is TGTGCCAGCAGCCCATCACGGACTAGCGGGAGTGAGACC.

This clone was observed at least ten times. The CDR3 extends 3 residues past the end of the read, so its final part is completed from the germline J gene. This chain joins TRBV7-8 and TRBJ2-3, with D hard to call. Germline CDR1 and CDR2: SGHVS and FQNEAQ. V gave up 3 bases and J gave up 4 bases, with 17 bases separating them. CDR3 size: 16 residues. The part of the CDR3 DNA that was read is TGTGCCAGCAGCTTTAACGCCCGGTCTGTTCCAGATACG. Residues: CASSFNARSVPDT. The full CDR3 is CASSFNARSVPDTQYF.

This clone was seen many times. The read gets to within 3 residues of the CDR3 end, and the germline J gene fills in the rest. The chain is built from TRBV19 and TRBJ2-2; D possibly corresponds to TRBD2 (6 bases). V was trimmed by 4 bases and J by 4 bases, leaving 10 bases between them. The CDR3 consists of 14 residues. Germline CDR1 is LNHDA and CDR2 is SQIVND (reference sequence). Partial CDR3 DNA: TGTGCCAGTAGTACTAGCGAGGGCACCGGGGAG. Its protein is CASSTSEGTGE. From start to end, the CDR3 is CASSTSEGTGELFF.

This clone came up many times. Partial CDR3 DNA: TGTGCCAGCAGCCATAGCGAAAGAGGGTACAATGAG. Protein: CASSHSERGYNE. The whole CDR3 sequence is CASSHSERGYNEQFF. J is TRBJ2-1 and V is TRBV11-2; possible D gene TRBD2, 5 bases. Sequencing ends 3 residues short of the CDR3 end; the germline J gene provides the rest. Trimming removed 5 bases from V and 4 bases from J, with 15 bases in between. CDR3 size: 15 residues. Germline assignment: CDR1 SGHAT and CDR2 FQNNGV.

This clone was seen ten or more times. The read ends 3 residues shy of where the CDR3 ends; the end is completed using the germline J gene. The chain has TRBV7-2 and TRBJ2-2; TRBD2 is a possible D gene (5 bases). The CDR3 covers 15 residues. Trimming took 2 bases from V and 7 from J, leaving 14 bases between them. The germline V gene has CDR1 SGHTA and CDR2 FQGNSA. The covered CDR3 bases are TGTGCCAGCAGCTTAATAACTAGTTCCGGCGGGGAG. It specifies CASSLITSSGGE. The whole CDR3 is CASSLITSSGGELFF.

This clone was observed many times. CDR3 in amino acids: CASSSLGHTGNTIYF. The part of the CDR3 DNA that was read is TGCGCCAGCAGCTCTCTGGGACATACTGGAAACACC. This chain connects TRBV5-1 to TRBJ1-3; perhaps TRBD1 as D (6 bases). The read finishes 3 residues shy of the CDR3 end, and the germline J gene is used to complete it. V lost 3 bases and J 2 bases, leaving 12 bases between the germline ends. Germline V lookup: CDR1 SGHRS, CDR2 YFSETQ. The CDR3 is 15 residues long.

This clone was recorded many times. The read terminates 3 residues ahead of where the CDR3 ends, so the germline J gene completes it. This rearrangement joins TRBV14 to TRBJ2-1; TRBD2 aligns across 7 bases. The CDR3 covers 14 residues. V trimming: 6 bases; J trimming: 5 bases; junction bases outside the gene matches: 7. Germline V gene lookup returns CDR1 SGHDN and CDR2 FVKESK. Partial CDR3 DNA: TGTGCCAGCAGTCCTAGCGGTAGGCACAATGAG. Residues: CASSPSGRHNE. The whole CDR3 is CASSPSGRHNEQFF. Variable domain in full (rest from reference TRBV14 and TRBJ2-1): EAGVTQFPSHSVIEKGQTVTLRCDPISGHDNLYWYRRVMGKEIKFLLHFVKESKQDESGMPNNRFLAERTGGTYSTLKVQPAELEDSGVYFCASSPSGRHNEQFFGPGTRLTVL.

This clone appeared many times. Relative to the germline gene, one junction end is altered; a read error may explain this. The CDR3 protein is CASSQEISYSNQPQHF. Incomplete CDR3 DNA: TGCGCCAGCAGCCAAGAGATAAGCTATAGCAATCAGCCC. V and J are TRBV4-2 and TRBJ1-5, with D hard to call. The read falls 3 residues short of the CDR3 end, and the missing part is taken from the germline J gene. Germline loops: CDR1 LGHNA, CDR2 YNFKEQ. CDR3 length equals 16 residues.

This clone was seen repeatedly, ten times or more. The read terminates 3 residues before the CDR3 end, so the remaining end is supplied by the germline J gene. The chain has TRBV18 and TRBJ2-4, with TRBD1 identical over 10 bases. Germline lookup yields CDR1 KGHSH and CDR2 LQKENI. This CDR3 is built from 15 residues. With V trimmed by 2 bases and J by 8 bases, 6 bases remained unmatched. CDR3: CASSPGTGVLDIQYF. CDR3 DNA, as far as it was read: TGTGCCAGCTCACCAGGGACAGGGGTTCTAGACATT.

This clone occurred many times. Read coverage stops 3 residues before the CDR3 terminus; the germline J gene supplies the remainder. This rearrangement joins TRBV12-5 to TRBJ2-5, with 7 bases that match TRBD1. Looked up from germline, CDR1 is LGHNT and CDR2 is FRNRAP. The CDR3 consists of 14 residues. Trimming took 6 bases from V and 5 from J; bases not matched to a gene: 9. Incomplete CDR3 DNA: TGTGCTAGTGGCATCCGGGACAGTAAGGAGACC. Residues: CASGIRDSKET. The entire CDR3 protein reads CASGIRDSKETQYF.